This paragraph covers one T cell receptor beta chain sequence. What it binds is not known. This specimen comes from a study of T cell repertoires in cytomegalovirus infection. Study background: Public signatures in TCR beta pointed to CMV infection and matching HLA type. Regarding the study as a whole: Dominating the ex vivo response were HLA-C-restricted CMV-specific TCR beta clonotypes.

Each CDR3 protein gets one entry after TCRdb re-called the reads with MiXCR. In the table there are approximately 170,000 distinct CDR3 sequences, about a sixth of which are singletons. Germline V gene lookup returns CDR1 SGHTA and CDR2 FQGTGA. The CDR3 extends over 15 amino acids. V shed 1 base and J 3 bases; nucleotides not matched to a gene: 2. Sequencing was performed on CD8+ T cells from PBMCs. This TCR was sampled from a human donor in good health (CMV status not recorded). Some clones in this sample may be carry-over from other donors' samples. This rearrangement joins TRBV7-3 to TRBJ2-1; 8 bases agree with TRBD2. The DNA of the CDR3 is TGTGCCAGCAGCTTAATAACTAGCGGCTACAATGAGCAGTTCTTC. Protein product: CASSLITSGYNEQFF.